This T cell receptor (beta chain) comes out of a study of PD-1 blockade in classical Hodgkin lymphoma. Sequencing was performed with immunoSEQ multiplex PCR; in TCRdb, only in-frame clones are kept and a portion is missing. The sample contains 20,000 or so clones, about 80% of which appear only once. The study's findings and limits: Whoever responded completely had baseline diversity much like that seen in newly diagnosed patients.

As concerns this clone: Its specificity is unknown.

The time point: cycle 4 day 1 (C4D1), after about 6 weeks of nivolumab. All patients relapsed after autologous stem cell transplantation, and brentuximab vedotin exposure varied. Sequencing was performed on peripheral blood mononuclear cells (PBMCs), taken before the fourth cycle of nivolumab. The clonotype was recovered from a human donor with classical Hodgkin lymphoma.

The CDR3 bases are TGCAGTGCTGGGACAGGGGACAGCCAGTACTTC. Amino acid sequence: CSAGTGDSQYF. The rearrangement links TRBV20-1 to TRBJ2-5, with TRBD1 identical over 10 bases. The CDR3 covers 11 residues. Germline values: CDR1 DFQATT, CDR2 SNEGSKA (reference sequence). Trimming at V came to 5 bases and at J to 10 bases, leaving 4 bases not matched to a gene.